The rows below give T cell receptor beta chains drawn from one sample of a study of early T cells in non-severe SARS-CoV-2 infection. TCRdb reanalysed the 5' RACE reads using MiXCR and keeps one entry per CDR3 protein. This sample has about 59,000 distinct CDR3 sequences, with roughly 13% found just once. The source was whole blood, collected at baseline. The source is an adult who was a healthcare worker with PCR-confirmed SARS-CoV-2 infection or an uninfected control (not recorded which). The conserved cysteine and the conserved F or W are not part of the CDR3 here.

CDR3: ASSPSNYNEQF
V: TRBV11-2

CDR3: ATKGHSSYEQY
V: TRBV19

CDR3: ASSTTVTGANVLT
V: TRBV19

CDR3: SASRDRVGETQY
V: TRBV20-1

CDR3: SARDTYNEQF
V: TRBV20-1

CDR3: ASSKIQSYEQY
V: TRBV6-5

CDR3: SVPDGDTQY
V: TRBV29-1

CDR3: ASSLMGSSYNSPLH
V: TRBV12-3/TRBV12-4

CDR3: ASSILPLADRTDTQY
V: TRBV19

CDR3: ASSPMVVSYNEQF
V: TRBV7-9

CDR3: SVEFLSPPTSGTNEQY
V: TRBV29-1

CDR3: ASTLGSRATNEKLF
V: TRBV27

CDR3: ASSLLGRQY
V: TRBV28

CDR3: ASSETSNNEQF
V: TRBV6-1

CDR3: ASSYELNNQPQH
V: TRBV6-2/TRBV6-3

CDR3: ASSLGGGLNTEAF
V: TRBV27

CDR3: ASSYRGQGGNEQF
V: TRBV6-6

CDR3: ASRSPKTGRRREQY
V: TRBV12-2

CDR3: ASRSLATSNYGYT
V: TRBV5-6

CDR3: SRPARGDNEQF
V: TRBV29-1

CDR3: AISVGAGKTDTQY
V: TRBV10-3

CDR3: ASRSTSGANTEAF
V: TRBV28

CDR3: ASSLRAGGGELF
V: TRBV5-6

CDR3: SARAELAGFYNEQF
V: TRBV20-1

CDR3: ASSLGGARGYT
V: TRBV5-4